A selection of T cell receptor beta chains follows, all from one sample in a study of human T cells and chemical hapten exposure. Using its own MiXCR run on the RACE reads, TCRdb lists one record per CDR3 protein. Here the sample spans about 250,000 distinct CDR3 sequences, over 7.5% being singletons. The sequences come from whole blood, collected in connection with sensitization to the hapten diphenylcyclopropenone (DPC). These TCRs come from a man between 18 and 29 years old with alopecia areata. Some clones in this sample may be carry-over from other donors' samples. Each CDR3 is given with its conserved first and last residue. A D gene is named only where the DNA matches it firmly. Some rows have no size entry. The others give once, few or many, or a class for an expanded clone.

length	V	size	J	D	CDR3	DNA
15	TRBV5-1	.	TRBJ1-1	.	CASSYTGNRNTEAFF	TGCGCCAGCAGCTATACAGGCAACCGGAACACTGAAGCTTTCTTT
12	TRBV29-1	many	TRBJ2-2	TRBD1	CSVVQGAGELFF	TGCAGCGTTGTGCAGGGGGCCGGGGAGCTGTTTTTT
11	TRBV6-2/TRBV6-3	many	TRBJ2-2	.	CASRDRGELFF	TGTGCCAGCAGGGATCGCGGGGAGCTGTTTTTT
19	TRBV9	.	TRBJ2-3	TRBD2	CASSVGTSGGANTADTQYF	TGTGCCAGCAGCGTAGGGACTAGCGGGGGGGCAAATACAGCAGATACGCAGTATTTT
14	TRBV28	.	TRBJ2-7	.	CASSLQGISDEQYF	TGTGCCAGCAGTTTGCAGGGAATCAGCGACGAGCAGTACTTC
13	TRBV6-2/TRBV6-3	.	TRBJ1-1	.	CASRLQGLTEAFF	TGTGCCAGCAGACTTCAGGGGCTCACTGAAGCTTTCTTT
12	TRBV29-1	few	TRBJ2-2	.	CSVDRATGELFF	TGCAGCGTTGACAGGGCCACCGGGGAGCTGTTTTTT
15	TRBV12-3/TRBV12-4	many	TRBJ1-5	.	CASSGNRNSNQPQHF	TGTGCCAGCAGTGGAAACAGGAATAGCAATCAGCCCCAGCATTTT
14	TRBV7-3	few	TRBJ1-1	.	CASSLYRGDTEAFF	TGTGCCAGCAGCTTATATAGAGGGGACACTGAAGCTTTCTTT
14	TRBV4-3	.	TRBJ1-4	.	CASSPVGRDEKLFF	TGCGCCAGCAGCCCCGTGGGAAGGGACGAAAAACTGTTTTTT
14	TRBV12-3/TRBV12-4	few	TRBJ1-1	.	CASSRWTENTEAFF	TGTGCCAGCAGCCGATGGACAGAGAACACTGAAGCTTTCTTT
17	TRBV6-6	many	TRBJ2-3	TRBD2	CASSYGKRGGNTDTQYF	TGTGCCAGCAGTTACGGGAAGCGGGGGGGCAACACAGATACGCAGTATTTT
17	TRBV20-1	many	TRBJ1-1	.	CSARDGGIVVMNTEAFF	TGCAGTGCTAGAGATGGGGGGATTGTAGTTATGAACACTGAAGCTTTCTTT
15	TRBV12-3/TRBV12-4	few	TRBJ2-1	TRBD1	CASSFTRDRGNEQFF	TGTGCCAGCAGTTTTACCCGGGACAGGGGGAATGAGCAGTTCTTC
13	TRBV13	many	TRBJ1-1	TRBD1	CASSLTRGQEAFF	TGTGCCAGCAGCTTAACGAGGGGGCAGGAAGCTTTCTTT
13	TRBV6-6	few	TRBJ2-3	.	CASSFGGEDTQYF	TGTGCCAGCAGTTTCGGGGGCGAAGATACGCAGTATTTT
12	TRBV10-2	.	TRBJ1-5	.	CASTRVGQPQHF	TGCGCCAGCACGAGGGTCGGCCAGCCCCAGCATTTT
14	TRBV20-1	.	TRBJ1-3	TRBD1	CSARGGGRGNTIYF	TGCAGTGCTAGAGGAGGGGGCCGTGGAAACACCATATATTTT
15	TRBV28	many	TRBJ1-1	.	CASSFSFLRGTEAFF	TGTGCCAGCAGTTTTTCCTTCCTACGAGGGACTGAAGCTTTCTTT
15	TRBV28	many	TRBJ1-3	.	CASSLQGYSGNTIYF	TGTGCCAGCAGTTTGCAGGGATATTCCGGAAACACCATATATTTT
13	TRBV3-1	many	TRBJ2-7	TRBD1	CASRRQGSNEQYF	TGTGCCAGCAGGCGACAGGGATCGAACGAGCAGTACTTC
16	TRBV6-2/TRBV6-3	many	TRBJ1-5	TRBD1	CASSYSGQVYNQPQHF	TGTGCCAGCAGTTACTCCGGACAGGTGTACAATCAGCCCCAGCATTTT
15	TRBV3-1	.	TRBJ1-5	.	CASSQGSRGNQPQHF	TGTGCCAGCAGCCAAGGGTCCAGGGGAAATCAGCCCCAGCATTTT
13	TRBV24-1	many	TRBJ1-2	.	CATSDFGFYGYTF	TGTGCCACCAGTGATTTCGGCTTCTATGGCTACACCTTC
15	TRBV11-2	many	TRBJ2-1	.	CASSLSGEPHSEQFF	TGTGCCAGCAGCTTATCGGGGGAACCCCACAGTGAGCAGTTCTTC
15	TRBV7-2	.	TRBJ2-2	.	CASSLNPQSTGELFF	TGTGCCAGCAGCTTAAATCCGCAATCCACCGGGGAGCTGTTTTTT
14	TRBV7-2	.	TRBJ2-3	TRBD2	CASRRLAGTDTQYF	TGTGCCAGCAGAAGGCTAGCGGGGACAGATACGCAGTATTTT
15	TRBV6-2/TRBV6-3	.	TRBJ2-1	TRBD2	CASSYSAGGIYEQFF	TGTGCCAGCAGTTACTCTGCGGGGGGGATCTATGAGCAGTTCTTC
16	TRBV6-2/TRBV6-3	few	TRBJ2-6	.	CASRPAEVSGANVLTF	TGTGCCAGCAGACCCGCCGAAGTCTCTGGGGCCAACGTCCTGACTTTC
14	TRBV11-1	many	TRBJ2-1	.	CASSPIQGSFEQFF	TGTGCCAGCAGCCCTATACAGGGTTCGTTCGAGCAGTTCTTC
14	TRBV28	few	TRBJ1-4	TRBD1	CASSWDRGKEKLFF	TGTGCCAGCAGTTGGGACAGGGGAAAAGAAAAACTGTTTTTT
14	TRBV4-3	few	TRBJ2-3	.	CASSQLGSTDTQYF	TGCGCCAGCAGCCAACTTGGGAGCACAGATACGCAGTATTTT
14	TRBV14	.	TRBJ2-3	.	CASSQDPRTDTQYF	TGTGCCAGCAGCCAAGATCCCCGTACAGATACGCAGTATTTT
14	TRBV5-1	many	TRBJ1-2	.	CASSISGKRYGYTF	TGCGCCAGCAGCATATCAGGGAAGCGGTATGGCTACACCTTC
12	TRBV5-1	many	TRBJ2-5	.	CASQEGSETQYF	TGCGCCAGCCAAGAAGGATCAGAGACCCAGTACTTC
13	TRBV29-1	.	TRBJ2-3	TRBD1	CSVGQGGPDTQYF	TGCAGCGTAGGACAGGGAGGCCCAGATACGCAGTATTTT